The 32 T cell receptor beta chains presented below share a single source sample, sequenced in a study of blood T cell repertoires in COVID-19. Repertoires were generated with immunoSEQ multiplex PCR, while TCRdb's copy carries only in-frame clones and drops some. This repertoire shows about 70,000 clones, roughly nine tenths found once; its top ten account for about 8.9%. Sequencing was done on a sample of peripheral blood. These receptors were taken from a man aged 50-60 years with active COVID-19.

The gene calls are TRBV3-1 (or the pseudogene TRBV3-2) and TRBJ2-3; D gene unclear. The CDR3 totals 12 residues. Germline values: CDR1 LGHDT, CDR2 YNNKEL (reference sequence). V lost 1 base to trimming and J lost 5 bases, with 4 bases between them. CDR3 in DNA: TGTGCCAGCAGCCAAGTCCGAGATACGCAGTATTTT. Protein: CASSQVRDTQYF.

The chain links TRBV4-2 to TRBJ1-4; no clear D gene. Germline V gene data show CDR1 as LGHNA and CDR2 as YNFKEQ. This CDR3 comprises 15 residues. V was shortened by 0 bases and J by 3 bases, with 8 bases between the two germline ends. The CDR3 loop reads CASSQDVGANEKLFF. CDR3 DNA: TGTGCCAGCAGCCAAGATGTAGGAGCTAATGAAAAACTGTTTTTT.

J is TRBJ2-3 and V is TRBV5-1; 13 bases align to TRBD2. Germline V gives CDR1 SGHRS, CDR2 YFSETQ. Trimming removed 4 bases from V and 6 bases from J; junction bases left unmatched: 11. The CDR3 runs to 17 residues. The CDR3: CASSAGRLAGGWDTQYF. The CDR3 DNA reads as TGCGCCAGCAGCGCGGGGAGACTAGCGGGGGGCTGGGATACGCAGTATTTT.

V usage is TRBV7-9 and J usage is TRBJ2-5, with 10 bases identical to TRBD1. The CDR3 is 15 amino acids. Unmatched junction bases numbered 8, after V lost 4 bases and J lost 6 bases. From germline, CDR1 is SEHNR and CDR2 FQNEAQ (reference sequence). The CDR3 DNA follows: TGTGCCAGCAGCTATGGACAGGGGGTTGCGAAGACCCAGTACTTC. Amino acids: CASSYGQGVAKTQYF. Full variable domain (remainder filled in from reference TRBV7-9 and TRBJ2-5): DTGVSQNPRHKITKRGQNVTFRCDPISEHNRLYWYRQTLGQGPEFLTYFQNEAQLEKSRLLSDRFSAERPKGSFSTLEIQRTEQGDSAMYLCASSYGQGVAKTQYFGPGTRLLVL.

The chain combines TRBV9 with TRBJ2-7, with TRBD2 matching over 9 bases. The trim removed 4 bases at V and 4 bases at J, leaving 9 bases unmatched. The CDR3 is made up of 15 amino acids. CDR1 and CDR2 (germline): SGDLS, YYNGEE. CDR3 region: CASSSGSSGGYEQYF. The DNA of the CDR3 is TGTGCCAGCAGCTCAGGGAGTAGCGGGGGTTACGAGCAGTACTTC. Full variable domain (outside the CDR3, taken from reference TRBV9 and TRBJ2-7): DSGVTQTPKHLITATGQRVTLRCSPRSGDLSVYWYQQSLDQGLQFLIQYYNGEERAKGNILERFSAQQFPDLHSELNLSSLELGDSALYFCASSSGSSGGYEQYFGPGTRLTVT.

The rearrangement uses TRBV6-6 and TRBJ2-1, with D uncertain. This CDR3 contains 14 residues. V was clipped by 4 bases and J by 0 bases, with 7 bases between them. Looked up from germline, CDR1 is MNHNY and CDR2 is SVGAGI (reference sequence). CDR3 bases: TGTGCCAGCAGTTCTACGAACTCCTACAATGAGCAGTTCTTC. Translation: CASSSTNSYNEQFF.

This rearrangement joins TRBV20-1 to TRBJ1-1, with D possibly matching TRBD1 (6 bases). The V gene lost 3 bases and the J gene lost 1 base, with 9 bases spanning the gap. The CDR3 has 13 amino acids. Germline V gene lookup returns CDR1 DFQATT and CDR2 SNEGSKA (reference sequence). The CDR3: CSASDRRNTEAFF. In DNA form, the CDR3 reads TGCAGTGCTAGTGACAGGCGGAACACTGAAGCTTTCTTT.

Written as DNA, the CDR3 is TGTGCCAGCAAACAGGGTAGCAATCAGCCCCAGCATTTT. Protein sequence: CASKQGSNQPQHF. This sequence joins TRBV2 and TRBJ1-5; weak D call: TRBD1 (6 bases). CDR1 and CDR2 from the germline V gene are SNHLY and FYNNEI. The CDR3 is 13 amino acids. V was cut by 7 bases and J by 0 bases, with 7 bases left in between.

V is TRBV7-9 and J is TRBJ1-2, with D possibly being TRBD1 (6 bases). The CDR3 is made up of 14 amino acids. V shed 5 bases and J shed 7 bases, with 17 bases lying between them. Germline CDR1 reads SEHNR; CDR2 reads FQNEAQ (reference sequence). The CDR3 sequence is CASSLTGFWGGYTF. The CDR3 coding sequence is TGTGCCAGCAGCCTTACAGGGTTCTGGGGTGGCTACACCTTC.

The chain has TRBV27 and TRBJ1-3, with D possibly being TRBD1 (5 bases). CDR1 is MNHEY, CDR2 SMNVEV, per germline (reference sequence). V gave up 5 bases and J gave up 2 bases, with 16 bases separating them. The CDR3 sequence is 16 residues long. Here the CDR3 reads CASSPRDARTGNTIYF. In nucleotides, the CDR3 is TGTGCCAGCAGTCCGCGGGACGCCCGAACTGGAAACACCATATATTTT.

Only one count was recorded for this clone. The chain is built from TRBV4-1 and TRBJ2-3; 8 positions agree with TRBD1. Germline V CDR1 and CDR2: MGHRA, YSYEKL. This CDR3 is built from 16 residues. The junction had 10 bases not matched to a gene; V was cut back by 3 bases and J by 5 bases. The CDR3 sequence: CASSQGPTGGEDTQYF. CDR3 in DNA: TGCGCCAGCAGCCAGGGCCCTACAGGGGGAGAAGATACGCAGTATTTT.

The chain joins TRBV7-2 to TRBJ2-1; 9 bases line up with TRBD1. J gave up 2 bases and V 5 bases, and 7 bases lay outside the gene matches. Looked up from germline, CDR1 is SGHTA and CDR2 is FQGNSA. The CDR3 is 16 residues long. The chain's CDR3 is CASSPGWDRAYNEQFF. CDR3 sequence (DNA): TGTGCCAGCAGCCCGGGGTGGGACAGGGCCTACAATGAGCAGTTCTTC.

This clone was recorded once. The CDR3 bases are TGCAGTGCTACCCGGGGCACTGAAGCTTTCTTT. Amino acids: CSATRGTEAFF. The chain combines TRBV20-1 with TRBJ1-1; D is unclear. Trimming pared 4 bases from V and 4 bases from J, leaving 7 bases between. The CDR3 is 11 amino acids. Per the germline V gene, CDR1 is DFQATT and CDR2 is SNEGSKA (reference sequence).

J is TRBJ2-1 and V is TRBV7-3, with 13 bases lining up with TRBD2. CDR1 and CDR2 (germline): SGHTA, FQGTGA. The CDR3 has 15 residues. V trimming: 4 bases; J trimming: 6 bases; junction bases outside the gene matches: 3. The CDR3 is CASSSGTSGVNEQFF. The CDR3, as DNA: TGTGCCAGCAGCTCCGGGACTAGCGGGGTCAATGAGCAGTTCTTC.

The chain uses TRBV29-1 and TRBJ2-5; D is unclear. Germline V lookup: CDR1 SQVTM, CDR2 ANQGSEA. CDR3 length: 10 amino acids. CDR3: CGTFQETQYF. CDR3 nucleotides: TGCGGCACCTTCCAAGAGACCCAGTACTTC.

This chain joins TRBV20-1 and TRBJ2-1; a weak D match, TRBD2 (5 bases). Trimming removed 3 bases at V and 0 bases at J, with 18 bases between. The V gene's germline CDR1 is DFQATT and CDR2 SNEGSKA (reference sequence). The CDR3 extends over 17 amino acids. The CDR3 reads CSASSRPSGSSYNEQFF. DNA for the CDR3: TGCAGTGCTAGTAGCCGACCTTCGGGGAGCTCCTACAATGAGCAGTTCTTC.

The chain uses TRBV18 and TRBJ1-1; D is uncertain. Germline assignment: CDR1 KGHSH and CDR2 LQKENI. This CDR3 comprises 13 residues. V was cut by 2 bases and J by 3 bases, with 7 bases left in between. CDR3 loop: CASSPSGDTEAFF. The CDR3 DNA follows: TGTGCCAGCTCACCATCGGGAGACACTGAAGCTTTCTTT.

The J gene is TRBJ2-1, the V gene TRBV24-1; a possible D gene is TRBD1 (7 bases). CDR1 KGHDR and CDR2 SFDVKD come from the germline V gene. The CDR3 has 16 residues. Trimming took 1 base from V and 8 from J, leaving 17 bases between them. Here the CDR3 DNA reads TGTGCCACCAGTGATTTTCGGCAGGGGGGTAGCGATGAGCAGTTCTTC. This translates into CATSDFRQGGSDEQFF.

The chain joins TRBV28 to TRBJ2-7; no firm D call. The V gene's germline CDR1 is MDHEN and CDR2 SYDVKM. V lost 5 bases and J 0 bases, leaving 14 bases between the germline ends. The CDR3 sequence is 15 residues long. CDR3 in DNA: TGTGCCAGCAGTACCTCGAAACTCCTCTCCTACGAGCAGTACTTC. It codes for CASSTSKLLSYEQYF.

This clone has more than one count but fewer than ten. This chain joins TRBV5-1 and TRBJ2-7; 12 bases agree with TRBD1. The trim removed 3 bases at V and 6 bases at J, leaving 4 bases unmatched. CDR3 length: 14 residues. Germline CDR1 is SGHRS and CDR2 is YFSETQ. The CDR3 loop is CASSSGQGAVEQYF. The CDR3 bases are TGCGCCAGCAGCTCGGGACAGGGGGCGGTCGAGCAGTACTTC.

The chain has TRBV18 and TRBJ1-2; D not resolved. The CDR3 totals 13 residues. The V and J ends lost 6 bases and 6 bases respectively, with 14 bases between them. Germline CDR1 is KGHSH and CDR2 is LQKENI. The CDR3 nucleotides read TGTGCCAGCTCCCCTATCCCTAGAGATGGCTACACCTTC. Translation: CASSPIPRDGYTF. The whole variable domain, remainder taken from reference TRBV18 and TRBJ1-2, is NAGVMQNPRHLVRRRGQEARLRCSPMKGHSHVYWYRQLPEEGLKFMVYLQKENIIDESGMPKERFSAEFPKEGPSILRIQQVVRGDSAAYFCASSPIPRDGYTFGSGTRLTVV.

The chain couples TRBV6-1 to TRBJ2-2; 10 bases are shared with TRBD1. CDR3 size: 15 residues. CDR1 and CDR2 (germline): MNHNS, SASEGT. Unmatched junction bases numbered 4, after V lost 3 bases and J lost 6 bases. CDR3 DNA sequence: TGTGCCAGCAGTGAGACAGGGGGCTACTCCGGGGAGCTGTTTTTT. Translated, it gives CASSETGGYSGELFF.

The CDR3 spells CASSVVLGYNEQFF. The CDR3 coding sequence is TGCGCCAGCAGTGTGGTACTAGGTTACAATGAGCAGTTCTTC. The chain employs TRBV10-2 and TRBJ2-1; D may be TRBD2 (5 bases). Germline V lookup: CDR1 WSHSY, CDR2 SAAADI. This CDR3 contains 14 residues. V lost 4 bases, J lost 4 bases, and 11 bases lay in between.

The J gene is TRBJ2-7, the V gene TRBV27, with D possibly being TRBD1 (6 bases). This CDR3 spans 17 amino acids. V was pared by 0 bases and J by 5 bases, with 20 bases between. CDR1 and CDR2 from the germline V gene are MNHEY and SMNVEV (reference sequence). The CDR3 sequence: CASSLSNLFRGTHEQYF. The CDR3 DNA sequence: TGTGCCAGCAGTTTATCGAACTTATTCAGGGGTACCCACGAGCAGTACTTC.

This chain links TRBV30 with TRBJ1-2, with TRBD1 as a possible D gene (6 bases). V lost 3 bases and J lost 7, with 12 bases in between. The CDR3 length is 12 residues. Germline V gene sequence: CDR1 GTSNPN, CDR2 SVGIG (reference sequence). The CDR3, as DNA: TGTGCCTGGAGGCGGGGGGCTTTTGGCTACACCTTC. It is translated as CAWRRGAFGYTF.

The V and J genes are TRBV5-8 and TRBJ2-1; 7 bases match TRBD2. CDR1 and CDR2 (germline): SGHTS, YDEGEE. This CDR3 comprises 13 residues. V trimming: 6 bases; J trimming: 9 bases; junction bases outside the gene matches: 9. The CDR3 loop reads CASIPRGRAEQFF. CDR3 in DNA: TGTGCCAGCATCCCTCGGGGGAGGGCTGAGCAGTTCTTC.

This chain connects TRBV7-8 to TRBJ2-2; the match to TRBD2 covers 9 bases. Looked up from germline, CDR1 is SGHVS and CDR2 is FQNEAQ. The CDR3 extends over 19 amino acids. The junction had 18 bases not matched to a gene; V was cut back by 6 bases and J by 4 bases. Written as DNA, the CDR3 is TGTGCCAGCAGATCAGGACGGAATCGCGGGGGGGCAGGCACCGGGGAGCTGTTTTTT. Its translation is CASRSGRNRGGAGTGELFF.

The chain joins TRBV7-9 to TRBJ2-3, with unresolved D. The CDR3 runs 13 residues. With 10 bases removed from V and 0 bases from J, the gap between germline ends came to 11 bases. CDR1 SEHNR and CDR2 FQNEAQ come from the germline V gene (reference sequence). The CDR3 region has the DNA TGTGCCACCCCGGGTTACAGCACAGATACGCAGTATTTT. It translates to CATPGYSTDTQYF.

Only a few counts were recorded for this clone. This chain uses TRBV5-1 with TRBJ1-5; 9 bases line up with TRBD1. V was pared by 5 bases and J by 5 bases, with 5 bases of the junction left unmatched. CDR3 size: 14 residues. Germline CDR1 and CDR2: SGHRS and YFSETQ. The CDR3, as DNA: TGCGCCAGCAGTATTACAGGGGGCGATCAGCCCCAGCATTTT. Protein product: CASSITGGDQPQHF.

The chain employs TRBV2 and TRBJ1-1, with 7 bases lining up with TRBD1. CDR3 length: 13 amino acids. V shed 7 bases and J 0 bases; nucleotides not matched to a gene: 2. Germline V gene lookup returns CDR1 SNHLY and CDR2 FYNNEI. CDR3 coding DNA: TGTGCCAGCACGGGACAGCTGAACACTGAAGCTTTCTTT. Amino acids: CASTGQLNTEAFF.

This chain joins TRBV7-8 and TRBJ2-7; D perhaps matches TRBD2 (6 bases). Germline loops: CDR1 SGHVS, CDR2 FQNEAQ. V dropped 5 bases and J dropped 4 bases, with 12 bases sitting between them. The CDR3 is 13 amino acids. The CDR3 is CASSILGGYEQYF. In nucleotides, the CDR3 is TGTGCCAGCAGCATCCTAGGAGGGTACGAGCAGTACTTC.

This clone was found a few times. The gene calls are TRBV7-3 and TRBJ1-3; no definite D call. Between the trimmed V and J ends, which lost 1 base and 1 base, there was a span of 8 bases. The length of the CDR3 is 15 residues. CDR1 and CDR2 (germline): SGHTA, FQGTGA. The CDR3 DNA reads TGTGCCAGCAGCTTAAGTAGCACGTCTGGAAACACCATATATTTT. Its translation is CASSLSSTSGNTIYF.